A selection of T cell receptor beta chains follows, all from one sample in a study of cytomegalovirus exposure and HLA in healthy donors. Here immunoSEQ multiplex PCR was the method, and the copy in TCRdb shows in-frame clones only, minus some. The sample lists about 130,000 clones; approximately 92% were seen once. The specimen was PBMCs. The source of these receptors is a woman aged 18-30 years in good health and CMV-seronegative. Both conserved end residues are part of each CDR3. D genes are given only for firm matches. Rows may omit the clone size; those that give it use once, few, many or a size class.

d_gene,v_gene,len,j_gene,abundance,CDR3nt,CDR3aa
.,TRBV5-1,12,TRBJ1-2,.,TGCGCCAGCAGCTTGGACAGCTATGGCTACACCTTC,CASSLDSYGYTF
.,TRBV5-1,15,TRBJ2-2,.,TGCGCCAGCAGCTGGGGGGACAGAGCCACCGGGGAGCTGTTTTTT,CASSWGDRATGELFF
TRBD2,TRBV5-1,15,TRBJ2-1,.,TGCGCCAGCAGCCCGGGGGGACGGAACTACAATGAGCAGTTCTTC,CASSPGGRNYNEQFF
.,TRBV7-9,15,TRBJ2-5,.,TGTGCCAGCAGCTTATGGCGGGCCTTTCAAGAGACCCAGTACTTC,CASSLWRAFQETQYF
TRBD2,TRBV10-1,15,TRBJ2-3,.,TGCGCCAGCAGCCTCACTAGCGGGGGCACAGATACGCAGTATTTT,CASSLTSGGTDTQYF
.,TRBV27,13,TRBJ2-1,.,TGTGCCAGCAGTTTGGGACTTTACAATGAGCAGTTCTTC,CASSLGLYNEQFF
TRBD1,TRBV6-1,14,TRBJ1-5,.,TGTGCCAGCAGTGAAGAGACAGGGGGGCAGCCCCAGCATTTT,CASSEETGGQPQHF
.,TRBV27,15,TRBJ1-2,.,TGTGCCAGCAGTTTATCGGGGGCTGGGGACTATGGCTACACCTTC,CASSLSGAGDYGYTF
.,TRBV19,16,TRBJ2-5,.,TGTGCCAGTAGTATAACACCCGGGGACAACCAAGAGACCCAGTACTTC,CASSITPGDNQETQYF
.,TRBV6-5,15,TRBJ2-3,.,TGTGCCAGCAGTTACGAGACAGCTAGCACAGATACGCAGTATTTT,CASSYETASTDTQYF
.,TRBV27,14,TRBJ2-7,once,TGTGCCAGCAGTTTGCAGGGGGGCCCCTACGAGCAGTACTTC,CASSLQGGPYEQYF
TRBD2,TRBV11-2,18,TRBJ2-1,.,TGTGCCAGCAGCTCGACTTCCTCCGCACCCCTCGGGGGGAATGAGCAGTTCTTC,CASSSTSSAPLGGNEQFF
.,TRBV6-4,13,TRBJ2-2,.,TGTGCCAAAACAGGGGGAGGGACCGGGGAGCTGTTTTTT,CAKTGGGTGELFF
.,TRBV28,15,TRBJ1-5,.,TGTGCCAGCAGCCTCGCGTATGATAGCAATCAGCCCCAGCATTTT,CASSLAYDSNQPQHF
TRBD1,TRBV27,13,TRBJ1-1,.,TGTGCCAGCAGCCCAGACAGGGGCACTGAAGCTTTCTTT,CASSPDRGTEAFF
.,TRBV28,16,TRBJ1-1,.,TGTGCCAGCAGTTCCGATCTCCTTACTATGAACACTGAAGCTTTCTTT,CASSSDLLTMNTEAFF
TRBD1,TRBV11-3,14,TRBJ2-3,.,TGTGCCAGCAGCCCAGGGGGATATGGAGATACGCAGTATTTT,CASSPGGYGDTQYF
TRBD2,TRBV9,17,TRBJ2-2,.,TGTGCCAGCAGCCCGCGCGGGGGGCGAGCGAACACCGGGGAGCTGTTTTTT,CASSPRGGRANTGELFF
.,TRBV5-6,14,TRBJ2-3,.,TGTGCCAGCAGCCCCTACCGGGGGTCAGATACGCAGTATTTT,CASSPYRGSDTQYF
TRBD1,TRBV11-2,12,TRBJ1-2,.,TGTGCCAGCAGTGGTGTTGAGGGGGCCTACACCTTC,CASSGVEGAYTF
TRBD1,TRBV2,13,TRBJ1-2,.,TGTGCCAGCATCCTGGGACAGGGTTTTGAGCACACCTTC,CASILGQGFEHTF
.,TRBV7-9,15,TRBJ2-5,.,TGTGCCAGCAGCTTTCGGGGGTTGGGGCAAGAGACCCAGTACTTC,CASSFRGLGQETQYF
.,TRBV18,12,TRBJ1-3,.,TGTGCCAGCTCAGGACTGGGGGCCACCATATATTTT,CASSGLGATIYF
TRBD1,TRBV6-5,13,TRBJ2-5,.,TGTGCCAGCAGCCGGGACAGAAAAGAGACCCAGTACTTC,CASSRDRKETQYF
TRBD1,TRBV5-6,16,TRBJ1-4,few,TGTGCCAGCAGCTTAGTACCGGGACAGGGGGATGAAAAACTGTTTTTT,CASSLVPGQGDEKLFF
TRBD2,TRBV11-2,14,TRBJ2-7,few,TGTGCCAGCAGCTTTGCGGGAGGGAGAAACGAGCAGTACTTC,CASSFAGGRNEQYF
.,TRBV5-1,15,TRBJ1-2,.,TGCGCCAGCAGCTTGGCGGGGGGATATAGCTATGGCTACACCTTC,CASSLAGGYSYGYTF
.,TRBV7-9,14,TRBJ1-4,.,TGTGCCAGCAGCTTAGGTGGAGGGCATGAAAAACTGTTTTTT,CASSLGGGHEKLFF
.,TRBV7-2,13,TRBJ1-2,once,TGTGCCAGCAGCCCGACTGATAACTATGGCTACACCTTC,CASSPTDNYGYTF
TRBD1,TRBV2,15,TRBJ1-6,.,TGTGCCACCCAACAGGGGGTCCATCACCTTTCACCCCTCCACTTT,CATQQGVHHLSPLHF
TRBD1,TRBV2,13,TRBJ1-2,few,TGTGCCAGCACCCTGGACAGGGCCTATGGCTACACCTTC,CASTLDRAYGYTF
.,TRBV28,14,TRBJ2-2,.,TGTGCCAGCAGTTTGAGAGGGTACACCGGGGAGCTGTTTTTT,CASSLRGYTGELFF
.,TRBV28,15,TRBJ1-2,.,TGTGCCAGCAGCCTTTCCGGGACAACCGTTTATGGCTACACCTTC,CASSLSGTTVYGYTF
.,TRBV7-9,14,TRBJ2-2,.,TGTGCCAGCAGCTTACGAGTTAACACCGGGGAGCTGTTTTTT,CASSLRVNTGELFF
.,TRBV2,16,TRBJ2-1,.,TGTGCCAGCAGTGACACGGGACTGCTGGGTGTCAATGAGCAGTTCTTC,CASSDTGLLGVNEQFF
TRBD1,TRBV11-2,15,TRBJ2-7,.,TGTGCCAGCAGTAACCTCCGGGACAGTCCCTACGAGCAGTACTTC,CASSNLRDSPYEQYF
TRBD2,TRBV7-9,16,TRBJ2-3,.,TGTGCCAGCAGCTTAGGCACCGCGGGAGAAGGAGATACGCAGTATTTT,CASSLGTAGEGDTQYF
TRBD1,TRBV30,15,TRBJ2-7,.,TGTGCCTGGGTGGATCCGGGACAGACCCTCTACGAGCAGTACTTC,CAWVDPGQTLYEQYF
TRBD2,TRBV6-4,15,TRBJ2-1,.,TGTGCCAGCAGTGCTACGGGAGGCTCCTACAATGAGCAGTTCTTC,CASSATGGSYNEQFF
TRBD2,TRBV6-5,15,TRBJ2-3,.,TGTGCCAGCAGTTACGGGAGGGTGAGCACAGATACGCAGTATTTT,CASSYGRVSTDTQYF
TRBD2,TRBV2,15,TRBJ2-3,.,TGTGCCAGCAGGAGGACTAGCGGGAGCCCAGATACGCAGTATTTT,CASRRTSGSPDTQYF
.,TRBV15,13,TRBJ2-3,.,TGTGCCACCAGCAGAGATCCCGGAGTGGCGCAGTATTTT,CATSRDPGVAQYF